Below, one T cell receptor (beta chain) is given with its context. V dropped 5 bases and J dropped 0; count of bases not matched to a gene: 10. Germline values: CDR1 SGHRS, CDR2 YFSETQ. CDR3 length: 16 residues. An even split of each subset's genomic DNA across several immunoSEQ plates was performed. Using immunoSEQ multiplex PCR, the repertoire was profiled, and TCRdb retains in-frame clones only, with some absent. The table lists some 200,000 clones, approximately 95% of them singletons. This entry belongs to a study of shared clonotypes between healthy human individuals. The chain recombines TRBV5-1 with TRBJ1-1; 7 nucleotides agree with TRBD1. The TCR originated in a woman younger than 45 in good health. Sequencing was performed on naive CD4+ T cells sorted from blood. Subset meaning: CD45RA+ positively selected. The CDR3 sequence is CASRMTGKLMNTEAFF. As DNA, the CDR3 is TGCGCCAGCAGAATGACAGGGAAACTAATGAACACTGAAGCTTTCTTT.